This T cell receptor beta chain derives from a study of beta chain features in type 1 diabetes. For the study at large: Across the samples, around 110,000,000 sorted cells were examined in total.

Sequencing targeted expressed TCRB transcripts, as all isolated RNA had been reverse transcribed. Generated by immunoSEQ multiplex PCR, the TCRdb table keeps only in-frame clones and is missing some. The repertoire holds a few hundred thousand clones, about 32% seen once, with more than 0.055% in the top ten. General study results and limits: PCR might favor shorter templates, but any such skew would affect patients and controls equally. In comparison with healthy donors, patients had naive, central memory and Treg TCRB repertoires that appeared more similar. Fewer insertions but more deletions were seen at VDJ junctions in type 1 diabetes patients.

On this clone: Its antigen is unknown.

The source material was naive CD4+ T cells from blood. This clonotype was obtained from a man younger than 35 in good health.

CDR3 protein: CSAKGYEQYF. In nucleotides, the CDR3 is TGCAGTGCCAAAGGCTACGAGCAGTACTTC. The V and J genes are TRBV20-1 and TRBJ2-7; D gene ambiguous. Germline V gene data show CDR1 as DFQATT and CDR2 as SNEGSKA (reference sequence). This CDR3 has 10 amino acids. V dropped 6 bases and J dropped 3 bases, with 6 bases sitting between them.